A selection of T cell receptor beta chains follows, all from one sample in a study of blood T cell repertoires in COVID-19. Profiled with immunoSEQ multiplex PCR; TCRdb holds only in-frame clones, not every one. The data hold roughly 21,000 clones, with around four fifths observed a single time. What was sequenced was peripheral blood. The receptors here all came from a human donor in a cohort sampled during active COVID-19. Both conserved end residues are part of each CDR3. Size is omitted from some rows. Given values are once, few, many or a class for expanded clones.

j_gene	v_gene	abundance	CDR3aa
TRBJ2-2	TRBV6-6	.	CASSSGQGNTGELFF
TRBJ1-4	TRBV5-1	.	CASSAVGGYNEKLFF
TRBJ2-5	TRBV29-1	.	CSVVGGAGETQYF
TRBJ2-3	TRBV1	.	CTSSQGCSGGFPDTQYF
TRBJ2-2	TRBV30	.	CAWSWGQGSGELFF
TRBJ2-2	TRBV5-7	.	CASSGGQGTGELFF
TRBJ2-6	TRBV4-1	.	CASSRGLAGVSGANVLTF
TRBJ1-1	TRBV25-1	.	CASSEYGDNTEAFF
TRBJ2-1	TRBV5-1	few	CASSLEPIEKFF
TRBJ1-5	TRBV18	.	CASSPLRNQPQHF
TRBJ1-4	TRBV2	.	CASSPGTGSEKLFF
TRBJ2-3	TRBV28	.	CASSFSAGTGFTDTQYF
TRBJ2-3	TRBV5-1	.	CASSPSGGYNTDTQYF
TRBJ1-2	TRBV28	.	CASRRRRTGGGYGYTF
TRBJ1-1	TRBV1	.	CTSIEATGAGHKNTEAFF
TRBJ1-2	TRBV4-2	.	CASSQWDKAGYTF
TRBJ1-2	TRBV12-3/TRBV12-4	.	CASSFRDRNGYTF
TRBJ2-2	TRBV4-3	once	CASSHEPFTPGLAVAGTGELFF
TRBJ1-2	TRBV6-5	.	CASSYSGRGRYGYTF
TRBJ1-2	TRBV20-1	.	CSARWGDGYTF
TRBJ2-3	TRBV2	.	CASSGWAGSTDTQYF
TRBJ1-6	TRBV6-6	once	CASSRGTVTSPLHF
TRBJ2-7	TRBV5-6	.	CASSFQVLAGGYEQYF
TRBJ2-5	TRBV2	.	CASSVPRGSLETQYF
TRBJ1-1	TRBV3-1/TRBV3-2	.	CASSQDTGVPPGAFF
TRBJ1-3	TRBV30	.	CAWRTGLLSGNTIYF
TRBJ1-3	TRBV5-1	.	CASSLVTTGVRNTIYF
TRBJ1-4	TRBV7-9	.	CASSLGQATNEKLFF
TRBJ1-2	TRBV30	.	CAWSVQIGYTF
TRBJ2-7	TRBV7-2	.	CASSLLAGGQYEQYF
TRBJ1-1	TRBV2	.	CASRLIGTGGGEAFF
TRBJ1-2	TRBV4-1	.	CASSQERGLNYGYTF
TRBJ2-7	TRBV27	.	CASSSRQGHEQYF
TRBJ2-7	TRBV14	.	CASSQARTGGQLEQYF
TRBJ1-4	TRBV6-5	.	CASSQQGAGEKLFF
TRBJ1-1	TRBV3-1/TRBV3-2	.	CASTLLQGDTEAFF
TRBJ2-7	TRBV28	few	CASEGGYEQYF
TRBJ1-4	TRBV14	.	CASSQDRIGRTGEKLFF
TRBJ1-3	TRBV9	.	CASSVGDTGGNTIYF
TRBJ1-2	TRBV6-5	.	CASKSTSRGYGYTF
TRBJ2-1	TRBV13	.	CASSITGQGFNEQFF
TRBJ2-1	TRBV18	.	CASSPSTGGANNEQFF
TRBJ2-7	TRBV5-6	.	CASSFPTGDSEQYF
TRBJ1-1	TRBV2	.	CASSRDRVGVNTEAFF
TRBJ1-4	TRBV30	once	CAWGTGGVTANEKLFF
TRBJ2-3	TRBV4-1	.	CASSLRGQVVADTQYF
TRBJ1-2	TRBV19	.	CASSIDRRGNGYTF
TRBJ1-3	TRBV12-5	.	CASGLYSGTESSGNTIYF
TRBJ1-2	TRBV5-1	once	CASSVGQGARYGYTF
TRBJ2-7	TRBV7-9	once	CASSFPSSGLSYEQYF
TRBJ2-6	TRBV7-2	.	CASSLRFSGANVLTF
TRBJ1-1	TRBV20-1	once	CSGAMNTEAFF
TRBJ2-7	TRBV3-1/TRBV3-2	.	CASSPGLAGLQYF